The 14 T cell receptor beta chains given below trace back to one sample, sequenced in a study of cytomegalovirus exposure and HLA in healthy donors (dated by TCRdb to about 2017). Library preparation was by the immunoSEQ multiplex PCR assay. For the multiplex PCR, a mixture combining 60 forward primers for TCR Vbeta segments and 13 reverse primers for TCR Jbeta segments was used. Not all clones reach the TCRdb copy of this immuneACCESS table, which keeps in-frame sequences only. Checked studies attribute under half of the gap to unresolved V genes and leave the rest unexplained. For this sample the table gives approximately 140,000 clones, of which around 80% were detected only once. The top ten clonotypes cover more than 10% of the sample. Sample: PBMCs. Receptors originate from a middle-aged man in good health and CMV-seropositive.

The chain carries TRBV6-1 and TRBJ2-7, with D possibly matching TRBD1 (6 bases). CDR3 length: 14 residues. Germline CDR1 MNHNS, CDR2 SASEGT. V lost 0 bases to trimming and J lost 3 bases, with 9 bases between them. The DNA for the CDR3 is TGTGCCAGCAGTGAAGCCGGACAGCTCTACGAGCAGTACTTC. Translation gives CASSEAGQLYEQYF.

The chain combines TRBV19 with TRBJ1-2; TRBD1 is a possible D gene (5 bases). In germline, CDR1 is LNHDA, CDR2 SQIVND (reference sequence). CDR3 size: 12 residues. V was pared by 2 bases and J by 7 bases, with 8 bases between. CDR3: CASSIQGRGYTF. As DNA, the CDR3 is TGTGCCAGTAGTATACAGGGTCGTGGCTACACCTTC.

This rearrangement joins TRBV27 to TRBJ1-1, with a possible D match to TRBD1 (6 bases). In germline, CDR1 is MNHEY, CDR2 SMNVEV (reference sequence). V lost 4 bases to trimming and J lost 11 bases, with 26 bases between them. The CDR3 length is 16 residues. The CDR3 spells CASSSIAGGGQVHAFF. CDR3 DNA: TGTGCCAGCAGTTCCATTGCCGGCGGGGGGCAGGTGCATGCTTTCTTT.

Here the CDR3 DNA reads TGTGCCAGCAGCTTAGAATCAGACTGGACCTACGAGCAGTACTTC. Translated, it gives CASSLESDWTYEQYF. The rearrangement joins TRBV7-9 to TRBJ2-7; D gene unclear. Germline V gene sequence: CDR1 SEHNR, CDR2 FQNEAQ (reference sequence). The V and J ends lost 1 base and 2 bases respectively, with 12 bases between them. The CDR3 totals 15 residues.

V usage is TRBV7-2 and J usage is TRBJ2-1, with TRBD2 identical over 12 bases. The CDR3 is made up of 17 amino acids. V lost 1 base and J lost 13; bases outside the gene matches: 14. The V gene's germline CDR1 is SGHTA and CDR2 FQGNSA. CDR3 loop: CASSLVGGLAGPNPQFF. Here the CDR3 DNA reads TGTGCCAGCAGCTTAGTAGGGGGACTAGCGGGCCCAAACCCACAGTTCTTC.

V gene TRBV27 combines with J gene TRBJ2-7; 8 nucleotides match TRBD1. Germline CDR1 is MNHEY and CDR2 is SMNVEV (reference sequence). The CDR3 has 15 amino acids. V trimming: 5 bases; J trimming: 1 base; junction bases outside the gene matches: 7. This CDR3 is CASSPTGTGSYEQYF. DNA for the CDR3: TGTGCCAGCAGTCCGACCGGGACAGGATCCTACGAGCAGTACTTC.

CDR3 in amino acids: CASSPSGAPNQPQHF. CDR3 sequence (DNA): TGTGCCAGCAGCCCCAGCGGGGCTCCCAATCAGCCCCAGCATTTT. The rearrangement joins TRBV9 to TRBJ1-5; possible D gene TRBD1, 5 bases. Per the germline V gene, CDR1 is SGDLS and CDR2 is YYNGEE. This CDR3 has 15 amino acids. The V gene lost 4 bases and the J gene lost 3 bases, with 14 bases spanning the gap. Based on the CDR3 plus reference TRBV9 and TRBJ1-5, the full variable domain is DSGVTQTPKHLITATGQRVTLRCSPRSGDLSVYWYQQSLDQGLQFLIQYYNGEERAKGNILERFSAQQFPDLHSELNLSSLELGDSALYFCASSPSGAPNQPQHFGDGTRLSIL.

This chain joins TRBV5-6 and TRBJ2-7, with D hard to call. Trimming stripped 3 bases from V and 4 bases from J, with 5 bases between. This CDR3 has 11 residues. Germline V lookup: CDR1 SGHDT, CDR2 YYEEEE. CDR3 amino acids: CASSSVYEQYF. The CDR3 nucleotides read TGTGCCAGCAGCTCTGTGTACGAGCAGTACTTC.

This CDR3 is CASSPGQGGYQPQHF. The CDR3 nucleotides are TGTGCCAGCTCACCAGGACAGGGTGGTTATCAGCCCCAGCATTTT. The chain has TRBV18 and TRBJ1-5; 8 nucleotides match TRBD1. This CDR3 spans 15 amino acids. The trim removed 2 bases at V and 5 bases at J, leaving 5 bases unmatched. Germline CDR1 KGHSH, CDR2 LQKENI.

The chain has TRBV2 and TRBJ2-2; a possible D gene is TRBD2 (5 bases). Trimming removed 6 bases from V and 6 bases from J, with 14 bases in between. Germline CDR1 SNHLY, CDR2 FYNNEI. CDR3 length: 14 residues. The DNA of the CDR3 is TGTGCCAGCAGCCCTATTTGGGAGTCCGGGGAGCTGTTTTTT. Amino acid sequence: CASSPIWESGELFF.

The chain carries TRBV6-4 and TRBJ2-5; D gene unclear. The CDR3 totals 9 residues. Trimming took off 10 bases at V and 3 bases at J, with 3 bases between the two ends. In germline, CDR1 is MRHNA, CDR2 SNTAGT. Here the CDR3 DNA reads TGTGCCACGGAAGAGACCCAGTACTTC. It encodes CATEETQYF.

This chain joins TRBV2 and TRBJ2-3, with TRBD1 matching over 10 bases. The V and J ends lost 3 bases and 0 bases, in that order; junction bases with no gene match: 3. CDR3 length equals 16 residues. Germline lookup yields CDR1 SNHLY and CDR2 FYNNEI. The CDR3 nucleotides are TGTGCCAGCAGTGAGAAGGGACAGGGGAGCACAGATACGCAGTATTTT. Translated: CASSEKGQGSTDTQYF. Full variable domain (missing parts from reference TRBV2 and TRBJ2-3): EPEVTQTPSHQVTQMGQEVILRCVPISNHLYFYWYRQILGQKVEFLVSFYNNEISEKSEIFDDQFSVERPDGSNFTLKIRSTKLEDSAMYFCASSEKGQGSTDTQYFGPGTRLTVL.

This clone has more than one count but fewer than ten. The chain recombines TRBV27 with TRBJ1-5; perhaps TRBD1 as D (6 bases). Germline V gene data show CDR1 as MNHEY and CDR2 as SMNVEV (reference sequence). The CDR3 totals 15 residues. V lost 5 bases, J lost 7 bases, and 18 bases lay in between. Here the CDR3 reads CASSLTGFGLQPQHF. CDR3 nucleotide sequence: TGTGCCAGCAGTCTCACAGGGTTTGGGCTACAGCCCCAGCATTTT.

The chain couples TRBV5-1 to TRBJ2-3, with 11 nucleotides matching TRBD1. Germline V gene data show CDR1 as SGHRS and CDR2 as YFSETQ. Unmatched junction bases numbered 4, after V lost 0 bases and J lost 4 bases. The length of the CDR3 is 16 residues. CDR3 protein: CASSLAGTGGADTQYF. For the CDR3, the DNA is TGCGCCAGCAGCTTGGCCGGGACAGGGGGTGCAGATACGCAGTATTTT.